A selection of T cell receptor beta chains follows, all from one sample in a study of blood T cells in healthy people across ages. Each CDR3 protein is one row after TCRdb ran MiXCR on the 5' RACE reads. The sample yields about 780,000 distinct CDR3 sequences, about 45% seen once. The sample taken for sequencing was blood. These receptors came from an elderly man in good health. The CDR3 runs from the conserved cysteine through the conserved F or W. Size is omitted from some rows. Given values are once, few, many or a class for expanded clones.

>NA|TRBV20-1|TRBJ1-6
CSARESKGSSPLHF
>NA|TRBV5-5|TRBJ2-3
CASSLGHRDPQYF
>NA|TRBV9|TRBJ2-5
CATAGTPKVQETQYF
>NA|TRBV21-1|TRBJ1-5
CASSKAYRGRDNQPQHF
>NA|TRBV2|TRBJ2-1
CASSGALAGYNEQFF
>NA|TRBV21-1|TRBJ2-7
CASKRGGDAEQYF
>NA|TRBV7-2|NA
CASTVKGGTQYF
>NA|TRBV12-3/TRBV12-4|TRBJ2-3
CASSLARRLAGAKDTQYF
>NA|TRBV29-1|TRBJ2-1
CSVVGSRPSYNEQFF
>NA|TRBV10-3|TRBJ2-5
CAISSGQGWQETQYF
>NA|TRBV7-2|TRBJ2-3
CASSLGTLVGTTDTQYF
>few|TRBV10-3|TRBJ2-5
CAISDFTLGEETQYF
>NA|TRBV2|TRBJ2-7
CASKLGYSSYEQYF
>NA|TRBV6-2/TRBV6-3|NA
CASSYDIDRGYDYEQYF
>few|TRBV5-6|TRBJ1-2
CASSSSREFRNYGYTF